This T cell receptor (beta chain) was documented in a study of T cells in Graves' hyperthyroidism and ophthalmopathy. In this sample, this clonotype turned up many times. Clinical Activity Scores of at least 3, NOSPECS grades of at least 4 and durations under 3 months characterized ophthalmopathy patients. Isolation of PBMCs was performed on around 10 ml fresh peripheral blood. RNA transcripts served as the template for amplifying TCR beta CDR3 regions. With the HTBI primer set, the TCR CDR3 went through a first round of RT-PCR. Using its own MiXCR run on the multiplex PCR reads, TCRdb lists one record per CDR3 protein. The sample shows hundreds of thousands of distinct CDR3 sequences, 24% of them seen only once. The source is a woman under 40 with Graves' ophthalmopathy. Material: blood.

The CDR3 DNA follows: TGCGCCAGCAGCTTGGCCCAGGGCTCTGGAAACACCATATATTTT. It codes for CASSLAQGSGNTIYF. The gene calls are TRBV5-1 and TRBJ1-3, with D maybe TRBD1 (5 bases). Germline V gene lookup returns CDR1 SGHRS and CDR2 YFSETQ. V was cut by 0 bases and J by 0 bases, with 7 bases left in between. The CDR3 sequence is 15 residues long.